The 22 T cell receptor beta chains below were found in one sample sequenced in a study of T cells in Graves' hyperthyroidism and ophthalmopathy. TCR beta CDR3 regions were amplified from RNA transcripts. Using the HTBI primer set, a first-round RT-PCR was run on the TCR CDR3. TCRdb reprocessed the multiplex PCR reads with MiXCR, giving one entry per CDR3 protein. Of roughly 400,000 distinct CDR3 sequences detected, more than 13% appear once; the ten largest clones hold 25% to 30%. Sequences were obtained from blood. These receptors were obtained from a man aged 50-59 years with Graves' ophthalmopathy.

The J gene is TRBJ2-3, the V gene TRBV12-3 or TRBV12-4, with D perhaps TRBD1 (6 bases). Trimming took 7 bases from V and 7 from J, leaving 15 bases between them. This CDR3 has 13 amino acids. The CDR3 nucleotides read TGTGCCAGCAATATTCAGGGGTCGAATACGCAGTATTTT. Protein sequence: CASNIQGSNTQYF.

This clonotype was seen repeatedly, ten times or more. CDR3 sequence: CASSLPVGTKNFNEQFF. CDR3 nucleotides: TGTGCCAGCAGCCTTCCAGTTGGGACCAAAAACTTCAATGAGCAGTTCTTC. The rearrangement links TRBV7-9 to TRBJ2-1; perhaps D is TRBD1 or TRBD2 (5 bases each). Trimming stripped 5 bases from V and 6 bases from J, with 23 bases between. The germline V gene has CDR1 SEHNR and CDR2 FQNEAQ (reference sequence). This CDR3 contains 17 residues. The whole variable domain, filled in from reference TRBV7-9 and TRBJ2-1, reads DTGVSQNPRHKITKRGQNVTFRCDPISEHNRLYWYRQTLGQGPEFLTYFQNEAQLEKSRLLSDRFSAERPKGSFSTLEIQRTEQGDSAMYLCASSLPVGTKNFNEQFFGPGTRLTVL.

There are many counts of this clonotype. V gene TRBV7-8 combines with J gene TRBJ1-5, with 8 bases matching TRBD1. The V gene's germline CDR1 is SGHVS and CDR2 FQNEAQ. J was trimmed by 11 bases and V by 3 bases; bases with no gene match: 3. There are 12 residues in the CDR3. Written as DNA, the CDR3 is TGTGCCAGCAGCTTTGGACAGGGCACCCAGCATTTT. Encoded protein: CASSFGQGTQHF.

This clonotype was counted many times. The V gene is TRBV30, the J gene TRBJ1-1, with a tentative D call TRBD1 (5 bases). Trimming pared 3 bases from V and 1 base from J, leaving 15 bases between. This CDR3 has 15 residues. Germline V gene data show CDR1 as GTSNPN and CDR2 as SVGIG (reference sequence). CDR3 coding DNA: TGTGCCTGGAGGTTACAGGTCCCGAAGAACACTGAAGCTTTCTTT. Translation: CAWRLQVPKNTEAFF.

This clonotype showed up just a few times. V gene TRBV20-1 combines with J gene TRBJ2-3; D could derive from TRBD1 or TRBD2 (6 bases each). V was trimmed by 2 bases and J by 3 bases, leaving 15 bases between them. Germline CDR1 reads DFQATT; CDR2 reads SNEGSKA (reference sequence). The CDR3 length is 15 residues. CDR3: CSARSGAAGTDTQYF. The CDR3 nucleotides are TGCAGTGCTAGATCGGGGGCGGCGGGAACAGATACGCAGTATTTT.

This clonotype occurred many times. The rearrangement joins TRBV5-5 to TRBJ2-1; a weak D match, TRBD1 (6 bases). V gave up 0 bases and J gave up 3 bases, with 10 bases separating them. Per germline, CDR1 SGHKS and CDR2 YYEKEE (reference sequence). This CDR3 is 15 amino acids long. The CDR3 region has the DNA TGTGCCAGCAGCTTGGCCGGGACACTCTACAATGAGCAGTTCTTC. Protein sequence: CASSLAGTLYNEQFF.

This clonotype was seen at least ten times. CDR3 coding DNA: TGTGCCAGCAGCCACACCGGGACAGGGGGTGAAAAACTGTTTTTT. Encoded protein: CASSHTGTGGEKLFF. The rearrangement joins TRBV3-1 to TRBJ1-4; 11 nucleotides align to TRBD1. The CDR3 contains 15 residues. CDR1 LGHDT and CDR2 YNNKEL come from the germline V gene (reference sequence). Trimming at V came to 3 bases and at J to 7 bases, leaving 4 bases not matched to a gene.

This clonotype was found many times. The chain combines TRBV11-2 with TRBJ2-5, with 7 bases aligning to TRBD1. The V segment lost 1 base and the J segment 2 bases; nucleotides outside the gene matches: 7. This CDR3 spans 16 amino acids. Germline-derived CDR1 and CDR2 are SGHAT and FQNNGV. The chain's CDR3 is CASSLGTGTFQETQYF. The CDR3 nucleotides read TGTGCCAGCAGCTTAGGGACAGGAACCTTTCAAGAGACCCAGTACTTC.

This clonotype was picked up many times. The chain recombines TRBV6-1 with TRBJ2-3, with D perhaps matching TRBD1 or TRBD2 (5 bases each). Germline V lookup: CDR1 MNHNS, CDR2 SASEGT. This CDR3 comprises 13 residues. Between the trimmed V and J ends, which lost 5 bases and 4 bases, there was a span of 10 bases. In nucleotides, the CDR3 is TGTGCCAGCAGTCCAATGGGACCAGATACGCAGTATTTT. Translating gives CASSPMGPDTQYF.

This clonotype showed up many times. V and J are TRBV12-3 or TRBV12-4 and TRBJ1-5; maybe TRBD1 (6 bases). The CDR3 covers 14 residues. With 7 bases removed from V and 7 bases from J, the gap between germline ends came to 17 bases. CDR3 residues: CASTWGRGVQPQHF. The CDR3 DNA is TGTGCCAGCACATGGGGCAGGGGAGTCCAGCCCCAGCATTTT.

This clonotype was seen repeatedly, ten times or more. The chain carries TRBV30 and TRBJ1-1; D gene unclear. Trimming pared 3 bases from V and 1 base from J, leaving 9 bases between. There are 13 residues in the CDR3. Per germline, CDR1 GTSNPN and CDR2 SVGIG (reference sequence). Here the CDR3 DNA reads TGTGCCTGGAGGCTGCGGAGGAACACTGAAGCTTTCTTT. Translation gives CAWRLRRNTEAFF.

Regarding this clonotype: A much larger clone differs from this one at a single base, so this may be a read error. The genes are TRBV28 and TRBJ2-2, with D unclear. V shed 6 bases and J shed 0 bases, with 5 bases lying between them. Per germline, CDR1 MDHEN and CDR2 SYDVKM. The CDR3 runs 13 residues. The CDR3 spells CASRHTNTGELFF. For the CDR3, the DNA is TGTGCCAGCAGGCATACGAACACCGGGGAGCTGTTTTTT.

This clonotype occurred many times. The chain is built from TRBV6-1 and TRBJ2-2, with TRBD2 matching over 11 bases. V shed 8 bases and J 3 bases; nucleotides not matched to a gene: 5. The CDR3 is 15 amino acids. CDR1 is MNHNS and CDR2 is SASEGT in the germline V gene. CDR3 DNA: TGTGCCAGCGGCAGGACTAGCGGGCACACCGGGGAGCTGTTTTTT. Its protein product is CASGRTSGHTGELFF.

This clonotype was counted many times. V usage is TRBV28 and J usage is TRBJ2-1; D tentatively reads TRBD1 or TRBD2 (6 bases each). This CDR3 is built from 14 residues. Trimming pared 7 bases from V and 8 bases from J, leaving 18 bases between. CDR1 and CDR2 from the germline V gene are MDHEN and SYDVKM. The CDR3 nucleotides are TGTGCCAGCACATCCTACGTGGGGGGCCATGAGCAGTTCTTC. Its protein is CASTSYVGGHEQFF. Full variable domain (remainder filled in from reference TRBV28 and TRBJ2-1): DVKVTQSSRYLVKRTGEKVFLECVQDMDHENMFWYRQDPGLGLRLIYFSYDVKMKEKGDIPEGYSVSREKKERFSLILESASTNQTSMYLCASTSYVGGHEQFFGPGTRLTVL.

This clonotype was recorded at least ten times. CDR3 sequence reads: CASSLTGRGTGYTF. The CDR3 DNA sequence: TGTGCCAGCAGCTTAACAGGGAGGGGGACCGGCTACACCTTC. The chain links TRBV7-8 to TRBJ1-2, with D possibly TRBD1 on 6 matching bases. The CDR3 runs 14 residues. Trimming took 2 bases from V and 8 from J, leaving 15 bases between them. Germline loops: CDR1 SGHVS, CDR2 FQNEAQ.

This clonotype was detected ten times or more. The CDR3 loop is CASSLALGVVYEQYF. The CDR3, as DNA: TGTGCCAGCAGCTTAGCCCTCGGGGTGGTCTACGAGCAGTACTTC. The V gene is TRBV7-2, the J gene TRBJ2-7; D is perhaps TRBD2 (5 bases). CDR1 SGHTA and CDR2 FQGNSA come from the germline V gene. V was shortened by 0 bases and J by 3 bases, with 12 bases between the two germline ends. CDR3 size: 15 residues.

This rearrangement joins TRBV12-3 or TRBV12-4 to TRBJ2-6; no definite D call. This CDR3 has 14 amino acids. V lost 5 bases to trimming and J lost 1 base, with 6 bases between them. CDR3 in DNA: TGTGCCAGCAGTACCATGTCTGGGGCCAACGTCCTGACTTTC. This encodes CASSTMSGANVLTF.

Many counts were recorded for this clonotype. This chain joins TRBV20-1 and TRBJ1-5; D might be TRBD1 (6 bases). The CDR3 consists of 15 residues. The germline gives CDR1 DFQATT, CDR2 SNEGSKA (reference sequence). V lost 4 bases and J 1 base, leaving 14 bases between the germline ends. CDR3 nucleotides: TGCAGTGCTATAACGGGGGCGTTGAGCAATCAGCCCCAGCATTTT. Translated, it gives CSAITGALSNQPQHF.

In this sample, this clonotype turned up many times. V is TRBV6-1 and J is TRBJ2-7, with 7 bases identical to TRBD1. V was pared by 5 bases and J by 5 bases, with 6 bases of the junction left unmatched. Germline V CDR1 and CDR2: MNHNS, SASEGT. The CDR3 runs 13 residues. CDR3 bases: TGTGCCAGCAGTAGGCAGGGGGTCAACGAGCAGTACTTC. This gives the protein CASSRQGVNEQYF.

V gene TRBV10-3 combines with J gene TRBJ1-5, with TRBD1 matching over 9 bases. Germline V CDR1 and CDR2: ENHRY, SYGVKD. Unmatched junction bases numbered 5, after V lost 4 bases and J lost 7 bases. The CDR3 has 14 residues. The CDR3 here is CAISGGTGYQPQHF. For the CDR3, the DNA is TGTGCCATCAGTGGCGGGACAGGGTACCAGCCCCAGCATTTT.

In its sample, this clonotype was seen many times. The rearrangement joins TRBV5-1 to TRBJ2-7, with 8 bases aligning to TRBD2. This CDR3 comprises 15 residues. Germline lookup yields CDR1 SGHRS and CDR2 YFSETQ. Trimming cost V 2 bases and J 6 bases; bases outside gene matches: 10. CDR3: CASSFTTGLEGEQYF. The CDR3 DNA reads TGCGCCAGCAGCTTCACTACGGGACTAGAAGGCGAGCAGTACTTC. The full variable domain, completed using reference TRBV5-1 and TRBJ2-7, is KAGVTQTPRYLIKTRGQQVTLSCSPISGHRSVSWYQQTPGQGLQFLFEYFSETQRNKGNFPGRFSGRQFSNSRSEMNVSTLELGDSALYLCASSFTTGLEGEQYFGPGTRLTVT.

This clonotype was counted many times. The chain employs TRBV5-1 and TRBJ2-2, with D unclear. Looked up from germline, CDR1 is SGHRS and CDR2 is YFSETQ. The CDR3 consists of 14 residues. The V gene lost 0 bases and the J gene lost 3 bases, with 6 bases spanning the gap. The CDR3 DNA follows: TGCGCCAGCAGCTTGGTGCTCGACACCGGGGAGCTGTTTTTT. It yields the protein CASSLVLDTGELFF.